The entry below describes one T cell receptor beta chain. Germline trimming cut 5 bases from V and 1 base from J; bases unmatched to any gene: 9. Germline CDR1 reads SGHVS; CDR2 reads FQNEAQ. The CDR3 has 17 amino acids. The data are from a study of blood T cell repertoires in COVID-19. Study background: Samples taken during acute and convalescent COVID-19 were collected in the United States, Italy and Spain.

TCRdb's copy holds only in-frame clones and misses some; the assay was immunoSEQ multiplex PCR. The table has under 500,000 clones, roughly nine tenths seen once. This clonotype originated in a man younger than 45 who had recovered from COVID-19. The V and J genes are TRBV7-8 and TRBJ2-7; 12 nucleotides match TRBD2. Sequences were obtained from PBMCs or T cells enriched from blood (not recorded which). The DNA of the CDR3 is TGTGCCAGCAGCCCTAGGACTAGCGGGGTCCTATCCTACGAGCAGTACTTC. Translation: CASSPRTSGVLSYEQYF.